The TCR beta chain described here comes from a study of OX40 agonist ivuxolimab in advanced cancers. Study-level information: Participants, 80% to 90% male, averaged roughly 55 years of age, ranging from 23 to 79. In three patients, partial responses were observed, one with hepatocellular carcinoma and two with cutaneous melanoma.

The CDR3 sequence is 17 residues long. Germline assignment: CDR1 MNHEY and CDR2 SMNVEV (reference sequence). The trim removed 2 bases at V and 6 bases at J, leaving 11 bases unmatched. A remark on this clone: Its antigen remains unidentified.

The method was immunoSEQ multiplex PCR; TCRdb's version includes in-frame clones alone and lacks a portion of them. The sample lists 65,000 to 90,000 clones, 75% to 95% occurring once. Regarding the study as a whole: At 0.1 to 3.0 mg/kg, clonal expansion of CD4+ and CD8+ blood T cells had occurred by week 6. Partial responders treated at 0.1-3.0 mg/kg exhibited clonal expansion among the lowest measured.

The clonotype originates from an adult with an advanced solid tumor such as melanoma, head and neck, liver or kidney cancer. Sequences were derived from CD4+ or CD8+ T cells sorted from blood, sampled in a trial of the OX40 agonist ivuxolimab. The rearrangement uses TRBV27 and TRBJ2-1, with 9 bases lining up with TRBD2. CDR3 nucleotide sequence: TGTGCCAGCAGTTTAAGAGTAGCGGGAGCCTATGGCAATGAGCAGTTCTTC. The encoded protein is CASSLRVAGAYGNEQFF.